This TCR beta chain was captured in a study of blood T cell repertoires in COVID-19. V was trimmed by 0 bases and J by 1 base, leaving 24 bases between them. The V gene's germline CDR1 is GTSNPN and CDR2 SVGIG (reference sequence). This CDR3 is 19 amino acids long. The sample holds a few counts of this clone. How the authors handled the data: Researchers report that nucleated cell counts were estimated from reference gene primer amplification. Produced via immunoSEQ multiplex PCR; TCRdb's table is partial and in-frame only. V, J and clone size reflect that table, while D and trimming were determined from the DNA. This repertoire shows 100,000 to 150,000 clones, about 80% found once; its top ten account for about 2.2%.

The sample was PBMCs or T cells enriched from blood (not recorded which). This clonotype was sampled from a man aged 35 to 55 with acute COVID-19. The chain links TRBV30 to TRBJ1-1, with D unresolved. CDR3 bases: TGTGCCTGGAGTGTAGGTTTTAGCCTCTCCCCCCTTAGGAACACTGAAGCTTTCTTT. This gives the protein CAWSVGFSLSPLRNTEAFF.